This passage covers 28 T cell receptor beta chains from one sample sequenced in a study of somatic mutations in cytotoxic T cells in rheumatoid arthritis. TCRdb's copy holds only in-frame clones and misses some; the assay was immunoSEQ multiplex PCR. Here the sample spans about 20,000 clones, about 83% being singletons. Sequencing was carried out using CD8+ T cells sorted from blood. The receptors derive from an adult with rheumatoid arthritis.

This chain links TRBV15 with TRBJ2-3, with 7 bases fitting TRBD2. Losses at the gene ends were 5 bases for V and 5 bases for J; bases not matched to a gene: 4. The CDR3 runs to 13 residues. Per germline, CDR1 LNHNV and CDR2 YYDKDF (reference sequence). CDR3 nucleotides: TGTGCCACCAGCGGCGCGGGGGAAGATACGCAGTATTTT. Residues: CATSGAGEDTQYF.

The chain is built from TRBV28 and TRBJ2-4; 9 nucleotides match TRBD2. After removal of 8 bases from V and 1 base from J, the junction contained 6 bases not matched to a gene. Germline V gene data show CDR1 as MDHEN and CDR2 as SYDVKM. The CDR3 runs to 15 residues. The CDR3 loop is CASASSGVAKNIQYF. The CDR3 DNA is TGTGCCAGCGCCTCTAGCGGGGTCGCCAAAAACATTCAGTACTTC.

The chain links TRBV27 to TRBJ2-7; D may be TRBD1 (6 bases). CDR1 and CDR2 (germline): MNHEY, SMNVEV (reference sequence). The CDR3 is made up of 12 amino acids. The ends were cut back, 5 bases at V and 4 bases at J, with 9 bases in the middle. The CDR3 is CASSRTGYEQYF. DNA for the CDR3: TGTGCCAGCAGTCGCACAGGGTACGAGCAGTACTTC.

This clone is a singleton in its sample. The rearrangement uses TRBV6-1 and TRBJ2-3; D may be TRBD1 or TRBD2 (5 bases each). Germline CDR1 reads MNHNS; CDR2 reads SASEGT. The CDR3 is 18 amino acids. Trimming removed 0 bases from V and 0 bases from J, with 16 bases in between. The CDR3 DNA reads as TGTGCCAGCAGTGAAGCCGAGTGGGACGGTCTTAGCACAGATACGCAGTATTTT. This gives the protein CASSEAEWDGLSTDTQYF.

The chain has TRBV28 and TRBJ2-3, with a tentative D call TRBD2 (6 bases). The germline gives CDR1 MDHEN, CDR2 SYDVKM. V dropped 7 bases and J dropped 0 bases, with 11 bases sitting between them. There are 14 residues in the CDR3. The CDR3 reads CASNSGSSTDTQYF. The DNA of the CDR3 is TGTGCCAGCAATAGCGGATCTAGCACAGATACGCAGTATTTT.

This rearrangement joins TRBV9 to TRBJ1-4; no firm D call. This CDR3 contains 13 residues. CDR1 SGDLS and CDR2 YYNGEE come from the germline V gene. V dropped 0 bases and J dropped 10 bases, with 10 bases sitting between them. Here the CDR3 reads CASSVGHSGKLFF. CDR3 sequence (DNA): TGTGCCAGCAGCGTAGGGCATTCCGGAAAACTGTTTTTT.

The chain combines TRBV13 with TRBJ2-5; possible D gene TRBD1, 5 bases. Germline CDR1 is PRHDT and CDR2 is FYEKMQ (reference sequence). Trimming cost V 5 bases and J 1 base, with 11 bases left between them. This CDR3 spans 14 amino acids. This CDR3 reads CASSLRQTQETQYF. The CDR3 bases are TGTGCCAGCAGCCTACGACAGACCCAAGAGACCCAGTACTTC.

V is TRBV15 and J is TRBJ2-7; D perhaps matches TRBD1 (6 bases). CDR1 is LNHNV and CDR2 is YYDKDF in the germline V gene (reference sequence). V gave up 0 bases and J gave up 0 bases, with 9 bases separating them. The CDR3 length is 15 residues. DNA of the CDR3: TGTGCCACCAGCAGAGAACAGGGACACTCCTACGAGCAGTACTTC. Amino acids: CATSREQGHSYEQYF.

The J gene is TRBJ1-2, the V gene TRBV6-6; D possibly corresponds to TRBD1 (6 bases). Germline CDR1 is MNHNY and CDR2 is SVGAGI (reference sequence). This CDR3 comprises 15 residues. V gave up 10 bases and J gave up 2 bases, with 20 bases separating them. For the CDR3, the DNA is TGTGCCATTTCAACGACAGGATCCGACAACTATGGCTACACCTTC. Protein product: CAISTTGSDNYGYTF.

The chain uses TRBV2 and TRBJ2-1; TRBD2 might be the D (6 bases). V lost 0 bases, J lost 0 bases, and 9 bases lay in between. Germline CDR1 and CDR2: SNHLY and FYNNEI. This CDR3 spans 16 amino acids. CDR3 bases: TGTGCCAGCAGTGAAGCTGGAGCGGGCTCCTACAATGAGCAGTTCTTC. It is translated as CASSEAGAGSYNEQFF.

The chain has TRBV27 and TRBJ2-7, with unresolved D. The length of the CDR3 is 15 residues. The V end was cut by 1 base, the J end by 1 base, with 11 bases between. From germline, CDR1 is MNHEY and CDR2 SMNVEV (reference sequence). CDR3 residues: CASSLLRSRSYEQYF. CDR3 in DNA: TGTGCCAGCAGTTTATTAAGGAGTCGGTCCTACGAGCAGTACTTC.

V and J are TRBV28 and TRBJ2-3; no firm D call. The V gene lost 5 bases and the J gene lost 3 bases, with 3 bases spanning the gap. This CDR3 is 11 amino acids long. Germline V gene lookup returns CDR1 MDHEN and CDR2 SYDVKM. The DNA for the CDR3 is TGTGCCAGCAGTCGGACAGATACGCAGTATTTT. It codes for CASSRTDTQYF.

This chain joins TRBV5-1 and TRBJ2-1; 8 bases are shared with TRBD1. Germline V gives CDR1 SGHRS, CDR2 YFSETQ. The CDR3 is 17 residues long. The V and J ends lost 2 bases and 6 bases, in that order; junction bases with no gene match: 13. Here the CDR3 reads CASSLALGQGSGNEQFF. The CDR3 coding sequence is TGCGCCAGCAGCTTAGCCCTAGGACAGGGTAGTGGCAATGAGCAGTTCTTC.

The rearrangement joins TRBV6-4 to TRBJ2-3; possible D gene TRBD1, 5 bases. Trimming left V 8 bases short and J 0 bases short, with 21 bases between. The V gene's germline CDR1 is MRHNA and CDR2 SNTAGT. CDR3 length: 17 residues. The CDR3 is CASHYLGAPMSTDTQYF. The CDR3 DNA reads TGTGCCAGCCATTACTTAGGGGCACCAATGAGCACAGATACGCAGTATTTT.

V and J are TRBV29-1 and TRBJ2-7, with TRBD1 matching over 9 bases. This CDR3 spans 12 amino acids. Germline CDR1 and CDR2: SQVTM and ANQGSEA. V was clipped by 3 bases and J by 4 bases; unmatched bases: 1. DNA of the CDR3: TGCAGCGTTGAGGGACAGGGTTACGAGCAGTACTTC. Translated: CSVEGQGYEQYF.

The chain couples TRBV5-8 to TRBJ1-5; D is uncertain. This CDR3 region has 13 residues. Trimming stripped 0 bases from V and 6 bases from J, with 7 bases between. Per the germline V gene, CDR1 is SGHTS and CDR2 is YDEGEE. In DNA form, the CDR3 reads TGTGCCAGCAGCTTGGGACCCCGTCAGCCCCAGCATTTT. This codes for CASSLGPRQPQHF.

This clone has a single count. The chain uses TRBV7-8 and TRBJ2-1, with 8 bases matching TRBD1. Losses at the gene ends were 8 bases for V and 7 bases for J; bases not matched to a gene: 13. The V gene's germline CDR1 is SGHVS and CDR2 FQNEAQ. The CDR3 is made up of 15 amino acids. The CDR3 loop is CASCRKQGVSNEQFF. CDR3 nucleotide sequence: TGTGCCAGCTGTAGGAAACAGGGGGTTTCTAATGAGCAGTTCTTC.

The gene calls are TRBV30 and TRBJ1-2, with a tentative D call TRBD1 (6 bases). The CDR3 sequence is 11 residues long. Per germline, CDR1 GTSNPN and CDR2 SVGIG (reference sequence). The CDR3 DNA sequence: TGTGCTGCCGTAGGGGGGAAAGGCTACACCTTC. Encoded protein: CAAVGGKGYTF.

This clone is a singleton in its sample. DNA of the CDR3: TGTGCCAGCAGCTTGGGTGACGACACAGATACGCAGTATTTT. Translated: CASSLGDDTDTQYF. The chain employs TRBV5-6 and TRBJ2-3; no clear D gene. This CDR3 is built from 14 residues. The V gene's germline CDR1 is SGHDT and CDR2 YYEEEE. The V and J ends lost 0 bases and 2 bases respectively, with 7 bases between them.

This clone was observed a few times. This sequence joins TRBV11-2 and TRBJ2-7, with 7 bases identical to TRBD2. With 5 bases clipped from V and 4 bases from J, the junction kept 8 bases outside the gene matches. The CDR3 loop spans 14 amino acids. CDR1 SGHAT and CDR2 FQNNGV come from the germline V gene. CDR3 region: CASSPGLEQYEQYF. CDR3 nucleotides: TGTGCCAGCAGCCCCGGACTAGAGCAGTACGAGCAGTACTTC.

This clone showed up just once. The rearrangement joins TRBV5-6 to TRBJ1-3; possibly TRBD1 for D (6 bases). The germline CDR1 and CDR2 sequences are SGHDT and YYEEEE. Trimming took off 0 bases at V and 3 bases at J, with 7 bases between the two ends. The CDR3 runs 14 residues. The CDR3 DNA reads as TGTGCCAGCAGCTTGGGGGGGCTTGGAAACACCATATATTTT. The encoded protein is CASSLGGLGNTIYF.

The chain uses TRBV7-9 and TRBJ2-2, with 14 bases that match TRBD2. V shed 5 bases, J shed 6 bases, and the junction held 2 bases outside the gene matches. This CDR3 region has 15 residues. In germline, CDR1 is SEHNR, CDR2 FQNEAQ (reference sequence). CDR3: CASSTTSGRAGELFF. CDR3 DNA: TGTGCCAGCAGCACGACTAGCGGGAGGGCCGGGGAGCTGTTTTTT.

This clone was seen a handful of times. Other DNA sequences of this sample code for an identical CDR3. The rearrangement links TRBV7-8 to TRBJ2-7; 8 bases are a match to TRBD2. With 5 bases clipped from V and 0 bases from J, the junction kept 3 bases outside the gene matches. CDR3 length equals 14 residues. Looked up from germline, CDR1 is SGHVS and CDR2 is FQNEAQ. DNA for the CDR3: TGTGCCAGCAGCCTTAGCGGGAACTCCTACGAGCAGTACTTC. Protein sequence: CASSLSGNSYEQYF.

The V gene is TRBV25-1, the J gene TRBJ2-1; possibly TRBD1 for D (6 bases). The ends were cut back, 6 bases at V and 8 bases at J, with 17 bases in the middle. Per germline, CDR1 MGHDK and CDR2 SYGVNS. The CDR3 has 14 residues. CDR3 protein: CASRAGQTVHEQFF. CDR3 DNA sequence: TGTGCCAGCAGAGCTGGACAGACAGTACATGAGCAGTTCTTC. The variable domain in full, with the rest retrieved from reference TRBV25-1 and TRBJ2-1, is EADIYQTPRYLVIGTGKKITLECSQTMGHDKMYWYQQDPGMELHLIHYSYGVNSTEKGDLSSESTVSRIRTEHFPLTLESARPSHTSQYLCASRAGQTVHEQFFGPGTRLTVL.

This chain connects TRBV27 to TRBJ2-6, with 7 bases fitting TRBD1. The junction had 13 bases not matched to a gene; V was cut back by 5 bases and J by 0 bases. The CDR3 extends over 19 amino acids. The germline gives CDR1 MNHEY, CDR2 SMNVEV (reference sequence). This CDR3 is CASSATTTGLRSGANVLTF. The CDR3 coding sequence is TGTGCCAGCAGTGCCACTACGACAGGGCTGCGCTCTGGGGCCAACGTCCTGACTTTC.

V usage is TRBV11-2 and J usage is TRBJ2-1; the match to TRBD2 covers 7 bases. Per germline, CDR1 SGHAT and CDR2 FQNNGV. J gave up 7 bases and V 0 bases, and 12 bases lay outside the gene matches. The CDR3 runs to 17 residues. CDR3 sequence: CASSLDSTSGVNNEQFF. As DNA, the CDR3 is TGTGCCAGCAGCTTAGATTCTACGAGCGGGGTCAATAATGAGCAGTTCTTC.

The V and J genes are TRBV6-6 and TRBJ1-2, with TRBD1 identical over 7 bases. Unmatched junction bases numbered 8, after V lost 0 bases and J lost 4 bases. The CDR3 is 16 amino acids. Germline loops: CDR1 MNHNY, CDR2 SVGAGI (reference sequence). The CDR3 is CASSYSKGRGAYGYTF. CDR3 nucleotide sequence: TGTGCCAGCAGTTACTCGAAGGGCAGGGGGGCCTATGGCTACACCTTC.

This rearrangement joins TRBV7-9 to TRBJ1-2; tentative D call: TRBD1 (5 bases). From germline, CDR1 is SEHNR and CDR2 FQNEAQ (reference sequence). The CDR3 is 11 residues long. V lost 5 bases and J 7 bases, leaving 8 bases between the germline ends. The chain's CDR3 is CASSGTRGYTF. For the CDR3, the DNA is TGTGCCAGCAGCGGGACGCGTGGCTACACCTTC.